One sample yielded the 20 T cell receptor beta chains listed below, sequenced in a study of spatial heterogeneity in lung cancer. General study points: Tracking of tumor mutation counts was seen in expanded intratumoral alpha and beta TCR counts.

The antigens of these receptors remain unknown. TCRdb recomputed calls from the 5' RACE reads with MiXCR, one row per CDR3 protein. The sample contains under 20,000 distinct CDR3 sequences, 7% of which appear only once. The time point here: sample taken at primary tumor resection. The material was lung tumor tissue, obtained at surgery. Source of these receptors: a female donor with early-stage non-small cell lung cancer.

This clonotype is categorized as medium-sized. The chain joins TRBV12-3 or TRBV12-4 to TRBJ1-5; no clear D gene. The V end lost 7 bases, the J end lost 10 bases, and 14 bases lay between the germline ends. The CDR3 runs to 12 residues. Here the CDR3 reads CASTPGESPQHF. CDR3 coding DNA: TGTGCCAGCACCCCCGGGGAGAGTCCCCAGCATTTT.

In this sample, this clonotype turned up a few times. The gene calls are TRBV2 and TRBJ1-3; D uncertain. V was pared by 4 bases and J by 1 base, with 11 bases between. This CDR3 spans 15 amino acids. Germline lookup yields CDR1 SNHLY and CDR2 FYNNEI. The CDR3 DNA reads as TGTGCCAGCAGTGGGTCGGAGCAATCTGGAAACACCATATATTTT. Protein: CASSGSEQSGNTIYF.

This clonotype was observed many times. V usage is TRBV11-3 and J usage is TRBJ2-5; D gene ambiguous. V lost 6 bases to trimming and J lost 2 bases, with 10 bases between them. The CDR3 has 13 residues. Germline V lookup: CDR1 SGHNT, CDR2 YENEEA. The CDR3, as DNA: TGTGCCAGCAGTGGAGAAAGGCAAGAGACCCAGTACTTC. Translating gives CASSGERQETQYF.

This clonotype was detected many times. The gene calls are TRBV9 and TRBJ2-5; 9 positions agree with TRBD2. Looked up from germline, CDR1 is SGDLS and CDR2 is YYNGEE. J gave up 3 bases and V 4 bases, and 16 bases lay outside the gene matches. The CDR3 length is 18 residues. The CDR3 nucleotides read TGTGCCAGCAGCTTGTTTGGGGGCACCGGGACTAGCAAAGAGACCCAGTACTTC. Translating it yields CASSLFGGTGTSKETQYF.

The V and J genes are TRBV14 and TRBJ2-7; D possibly corresponds to TRBD1 (6 bases). The CDR3 is 15 amino acids. Germline loops: CDR1 SGHDN, CDR2 FVKESK. The ends were cut back, 4 bases at V and 3 bases at J, with 16 bases in the middle. Here the CDR3 reads CASSPLRGRDYEQYF. CDR3 nucleotide sequence: TGTGCCAGCAGCCCGCTCAGGGGCAGGGACTACGAGCAGTACTTC.

This clonotype was detected many times. The chain links TRBV6-2 or TRBV6-3 to TRBJ1-5, with TRBD1 matching over 8 bases. This CDR3 region has 16 residues. V lost 5 bases, J lost 1 base, and 7 bases stayed unmatched. Germline lookup yields CDR1 MNHEY and CDR2 SVGEGT. CDR3 amino acids: CASSDRTGQSNQPQHF. In DNA form, the CDR3 reads TGTGCCAGCAGTGACCGGACAGGGCAGAGCAATCAGCCCCAGCATTTT.

This clonotype was seen repeatedly, ten times or more. CDR3 sequence (DNA): TGTGCCAGCACCCCCCGCGAGGGAGGGCTAAACATTCAGTACTTC. It specifies CASTPREGGLNIQYF. This rearrangement joins TRBV6-2 or TRBV6-3 to TRBJ2-4; 7 bases fit TRBD2. J was trimmed by 6 bases and V by 7 bases; bases with no gene match: 12. The CDR3 has 15 residues. Germline loops: CDR1 MNHEY, CDR2 SVGEGT.

This chain links TRBV5-1 with TRBJ2-7; 11 bases are shared with TRBD2. Germline assignment: CDR1 SGHRS and CDR2 YFSETQ. J lost 0 bases, V lost 0 bases, and 8 bases had no gene match. This CDR3 region has 18 residues. The CDR3, as DNA: TGCGCCAGCAGCTTGGTTTCCTCCGGGACTAGCGGCTCCTACGAGCAGTACTTC. Protein product: CASSLVSSGTSGSYEQYF.

This clonotype was seen at least ten times. The chain links TRBV20-1 to TRBJ1-1, with D unresolved. The V end lost 6 bases, the J end lost 5 bases, and 25 bases lay between the germline ends. CDR3 size: 16 residues. Looked up from germline, CDR1 is DFQATT and CDR2 is SNEGSKA (reference sequence). In DNA, the CDR3 is TGCAGTGCCAGGTGGGGTCTGAGCCTACCAGGTACTGAAGCTTTCTTT. Protein product: CSARWGLSLPGTEAFF.

The V gene is TRBV30, the J gene TRBJ2-7, with D unresolved. This CDR3 is 13 amino acids long. Germline CDR1 is GTSNPN and CDR2 is SVGIG (reference sequence). V lost 6 bases to trimming and J lost 0 bases, with 12 bases between them. CDR3 residues: CACSREDSYEQYF. CDR3 nucleotide sequence: TGTGCCTGCTCCCGTGAGGACTCCTACGAGCAGTACTTC.

This clonotype has only a few counts. This chain joins TRBV5-6 and TRBJ2-1; the D is unclear. The CDR3 spans 15 residues. V lost 4 bases and J 0 bases, leaving 11 bases between the germline ends. Germline V gene lookup returns CDR1 SGHDT and CDR2 YYEEEE. The chain's CDR3 is CASSPSPSSYNEQFF. The CDR3 nucleotides read TGTGCCAGCAGCCCGTCTCCGAGCTCCTACAATGAGCAGTTCTTC.

This clonotype showed up many times. The V and J genes are TRBV7-2 and TRBJ2-7; TRBD2 matches at 11 bases. J was trimmed by 1 base and V by 5 bases; bases with no gene match: 10. CDR1 SGHTA and CDR2 FQGNSA come from the germline V gene. The CDR3 length is 17 residues. The CDR3 DNA reads as TGTGCCAGCAGCCACGGACTAGCGGGTCTGCTGTCCTACGAGCAGTACTTC. Protein product: CASSHGLAGLLSYEQYF.

The chain carries TRBV5-5 and TRBJ2-6; D is undetermined. Germline V gene data show CDR1 as SGHKS and CDR2 as YYEKEE (reference sequence). V was shortened by 0 bases and J by 4 bases, with 8 bases between the two germline ends. This CDR3 has 15 residues. CDR3 nucleotide sequence: TGTGCCAGCAGCTTGGGATCTCTGGGGGCCAACGTCCTGACTTTC. Translated, it gives CASSLGSLGANVLTF.

This clonotype has at least ten counts. The V gene is TRBV11-2, the J gene TRBJ1-5; D call uncertain. V was cut by 1 base and J by 5 bases, with 6 bases left in between. The V gene's germline CDR1 is SGHAT and CDR2 FQNNGV. CDR3 length equals 13 residues. DNA of the CDR3: TGTGCCAGCAGCTTAGGGACGGATCAGCCCCAGCATTTT. Amino acid sequence: CASSLGTDQPQHF.

The V call is TRBV6-6, the J call TRBJ1-2; possible D gene TRBD1, 6 bases. Germline CDR1 and CDR2: MNHNY and SVGAGI (reference sequence). The V and J ends lost 0 bases and 0 bases respectively, with 8 bases between them. This CDR3 is built from 15 residues. The CDR3: CASSYSEGANYGYTF. DNA of the CDR3: TGTGCCAGCAGTTACTCGGAGGGGGCTAACTATGGCTACACCTTC.

At least ten counts were recorded for this clonotype. This chain joins TRBV4-2 and TRBJ2-5, with D possibly called TRBD1 or TRBD2 (6 bases each). This CDR3 is 15 amino acids long. Trimming took 4 bases from V and 2 from J, leaving 14 bases between them. Germline V gives CDR1 LGHNA, CDR2 YNFKEQ. The CDR3 DNA reads as TGTGCCAGCAGCCCAAATAAGGGGGGTCAAGAGACCCAGTACTTC. Its protein is CASSPNKGGQETQYF.

The table lists this clonotype with many counts. The chain combines TRBV2 with TRBJ2-7; TRBD1 matches at 10 bases. Losses at the gene ends were 7 bases for V and 7 bases for J; bases not matched to a gene: 13. CDR1 is SNHLY, CDR2 FYNNEI, per germline. The CDR3 runs 15 residues. In DNA, the CDR3 is TGTGCCAGCACCAACCGGGGACAGGGGTCAAGGGAGCAGTACTTC. This gives the protein CASTNRGQGSREQYF.

At least ten counts were recorded for this clonotype. This rearrangement joins TRBV10-3 to TRBJ2-3; 8 nucleotides match TRBD2. This CDR3 contains 16 residues. Germline V gene sequence: CDR1 ENHRY, CDR2 SYGVKD. J was trimmed by 4 bases and V by 3 bases; bases with no gene match: 9. CDR3 loop: CAISDRGGLGADTQYF. CDR3 coding DNA: TGTGCCATCAGTGATCGGGGGGGCCTGGGGGCAGATACGCAGTATTTT.

In this sample, this clonotype turned up a few times. This rearrangement joins TRBV27 to TRBJ1-6; unclear D gene. This CDR3 has 13 amino acids. The germline V gene has CDR1 MNHEY and CDR2 SMNVEV (reference sequence). Trimming took off 8 bases at V and 0 bases at J, with 5 bases between the two ends. The chain's CDR3 is CASQNSYNSPLHF. The CDR3 coding sequence is TGTGCCAGCCAGAACTCCTATAATTCACCCCTCCACTTT.

The chain carries TRBV6-5 and TRBJ1-2, with D uncertain. V lost 2 bases and J lost 5, with 12 bases in between. Germline CDR1 MNHEY, CDR2 SVGAGI. CDR3 length: 14 residues. CDR3 coding DNA: TGTGCCAGCAGTTACCTTGACGGAAGATATGGCTACACCTTC. Translation gives CASSYLDGRYGYTF.